These T cell receptor beta chains were read from a single sample in a study of control samples from healthy donors and cancer patients. The repertoire was sequenced with immunoSEQ multiplex PCR; TCRdb's copy has only in-frame clones and lacks some. The repertoire holds about 120,000 clones, 85% to 95% seen once, with around 0.52% in the top ten. Sequenced material: PBMCs. All receptors derive from a man older than 75 with head and neck cancer. CDR3s include the opening cysteine and the closing phenylalanine or tryptophan. A D gene is named only where the DNA matches it firmly. Only some rows state a clone size, as once, few, many or a class for expanded clones.

V gene,clone size,D gene,CDR3 length,J gene,CDR3 DNA,CDR3 protein
TRBV5-4,once,TRBD2,14,TRBJ2-7,TGTGCCAGCAGCTGGGGGACTAGCGGGTACGAGCAGTACTTC,CASSWGTSGYEQYF
TRBV6-5,once,NA,13,TRBJ2-1,TGTGCCAGCAGGGACCATAAGGATAGTGAGCAGTTCTTC,CASRDHKDSEQFF
TRBV29-1,NA,NA,15,TRBJ2-2,TGCAGCGTTGATGAGGGCGGGACTAACACCGGGGAGCTGTTTTTT,CSVDEGGTNTGELFF
TRBV19,NA,NA,13,TRBJ1-2,TGTGCCAGTAGCACGACAGGTCGATATGGCTACACCTTC,CASSTTGRYGYTF
TRBV5-4,NA,NA,12,TRBJ1-1,TGTGCCAGCAGCTGGGGGGGCTCGAAAGCTTTCTTT,CASSWGGSKAFF
TRBV5-4,NA,TRBD1,14,TRBJ1-2,TGTGCCAGCAGCTTGGCAGGGGGCTCGAAAGGCTACACCTTC,CASSLAGGSKGYTF
TRBV3-1/TRBV3-2,NA,NA,14,TRBJ1-2,TGTGCCAGCAGCCAAGATGTAGGGCCTAGAGGCTACACCTTC,CASSQDVGPRGYTF
TRBV7-9,NA,NA,13,TRBJ2-7,TGTGCCAGCAGCGCAGCAGGTCGGGGGGAGCAGTACTTC,CASSAAGRGEQYF
TRBV27,few,NA,20,TRBJ2-1,TGTGCCATCCCCATAAGTCCAGGAACAGATGCAGGGCGGTGTTCGGATGAGCAGTTCTTC,CAIPISPGTDAGRCSDEQFF
TRBV19,NA,TRBD1,16,TRBJ2-2,TGTGCCAGTAGGCGGTTTACGGGACAGGAGGCGGGGGAGCTGTTTTTT,CASRRFTGQEAGELFF
TRBV18,NA,NA,15,TRBJ2-7,TGTGCCAGCTCACCAGCCAGTTCAGATCTCTACGAGCAGTACTTC,CASSPASSDLYEQYF
TRBV6-2/TRBV6-3,NA,NA,13,TRBJ2-7,TGTGCCAGCAGTTACTCGGGGGCCTACGAGCAGTACTTC,CASSYSGAYEQYF
TRBV6-5,once,NA,12,TRBJ1-1,TGTGCCAGCAGTTACTCACGGGATGAAGCTTTCTTT,CASSYSRDEAFF
TRBV11-3,once,TRBD1,13,TRBJ2-2,TGTGCCAGCGAGGACAGGGGGCCCGGGGAGCTGTTTTTT,CASEDRGPGELFF
TRBV18,NA,NA,13,TRBJ1-5,TGTGCCACCGCCGGGGGGAGCAATCAGCCCCAGCATTTT,CATAGGSNQPQHF
TRBV19,few,NA,15,TRBJ1-3,TGTGCCAGTGGGGCGGACTCAAACTCTGGAAACACCATATATTTT,CASGADSNSGNTIYF
TRBV7-9,NA,NA,16,TRBJ2-6,TGTGCCAGCAGCCCAGACAGTCTCCCTGGGGCCAACGTCCTGACTTTC,CASSPDSLPGANVLTF
TRBV7-9,NA,NA,13,TRBJ2-3,TGTGCCAGCAGCTTACTAGGAGGAGATACGCAGTATTTT,CASSLLGGDTQYF
TRBV10-2,few,NA,12,TRBJ1-1,TGCGCCAGCAGGGTTAAGGGAGACAGAGCTTTCTTT,CASRVKGDRAFF
TRBV20-1,NA,TRBD2,17,TRBJ2-5,TGCAGTGCTAGTACTGCGGCTAGCGGGCTCCTTCAAGAGACCCAGTACTTC,CSASTAASGLLQETQYF
TRBV9,NA,NA,16,TRBJ2-2,TGTGCCAGCAGCAGTGGGGCGGGGGCGTTCACCGGGGAGCTGTTTTTT,CASSSGAGAFTGELFF
TRBV14,NA,NA,21,TRBJ1-4,TGTGCCAGCAGCCAACTGTGGGGGCTGGTGCCCCTCTTAGTATCTAATGAAAAACTGTTTTTT,CASSQLWGLVPLLVSNEKLFF
TRBV6-6,NA,NA,16,TRBJ1-4,TGTGCCAGCAGCTCCTGGACAGCCCCAACTAATGAAAAACTGTTTTTT,CASSSWTAPTNEKLFF
TRBV5-1,NA,NA,15,TRBJ1-4,TGCGCCAGCAGTTTTACAGGCGCCTCTAATGAAAAACTGTTTTTT,CASSFTGASNEKLFF
TRBV7-7,NA,NA,13,TRBJ2-7,TGTGCCAGCAGCTTACGGAATTCCTACGAGCAGTACTTC,CASSLRNSYEQYF
TRBV7-2,NA,NA,11,TRBJ2-7,TGTGCCAGCAGCCCTAACTACGAGCAGTACTTC,CASSPNYEQYF
TRBV3-1/TRBV3-2,NA,TRBD2,16,TRBJ2-1,TGTGCCAGCAGCCAAGAGGTTAGCGGGCCCTACAATGAGCAGTTCTTC,CASSQEVSGPYNEQFF
TRBV5-1,NA,NA,15,TRBJ1-3,TGCGCCAGAACCCTTGACAGAAGCTCTGGAAACACCATATATTTT,CARTLDRSSGNTIYF
TRBV29-1,once,NA,12,TRBJ1-4,TGCAGCGTTCCGGGGTGGGGTGAAAAACTGTTTTTT,CSVPGWGEKLFF
TRBV5-6,NA,NA,14,TRBJ2-1,TGTGCCAGCAGCTTGGAGGCAGTCTACAATGAGCAGTTCTTC,CASSLEAVYNEQFF
TRBV12-3/TRBV12-4,NA,NA,11,TRBJ2-5,TGTGCCAGCAGTTTGGGCGAGACCCAGTACTTC,CASSLGETQYF
TRBV5-1,NA,TRBD1,18,TRBJ2-7,TGCGCCAGCAGCTTGGCCCCAGGGGGAGTAGCTTTTTCCTACGAGCAGTACTTC,CASSLAPGGVAFSYEQYF
TRBV5-1,NA,NA,14,TRBJ2-7,TGCGCCAGCAGTGGTTCGGGTAGTGGCTACGAGCAGTACTTC,CASSGSGSGYEQYF
TRBV5-1,few,TRBD1,16,TRBJ2-3,TGCGCCAGCAGCTTCGCTCGACAGGGAAGCACAGATACGCAGTATTTT,CASSFARQGSTDTQYF
TRBV6-5,NA,NA,14,TRBJ1-3,TGTGCCAGCAACCCGCAGGGCCGTGGAAACACCATATATTTT,CASNPQGRGNTIYF
TRBV27,NA,NA,16,TRBJ1-2,TGTGCCAGCAGTTTATCTCGGACACTATCTAACTATGGCTACACCTTC,CASSLSRTLSNYGYTF
TRBV5-4,once,TRBD1,16,TRBJ1-1,TGTGCCAGCAGCTTCCCCCAGGGGGCTGGGAACACTGAAGCTTTCTTT,CASSFPQGAGNTEAFF
TRBV10-3,few,NA,13,TRBJ2-7,TGTGCCATCAAGGGGGGGGGCAGCAACGAGCAGTACTTC,CAIKGGGSNEQYF
TRBV7-9,NA,TRBD1,14,TRBJ1-1,TGTGCCAGCATCGCACAGGGGGTATACACTGAAGCTTTCTTT,CASIAQGVYTEAFF
TRBV6-5,NA,NA,15,TRBJ1-3,TGTGCCAGCAGTTACGTGGCCCCCTCTGGAAACACCATATATTTT,CASSYVAPSGNTIYF
TRBV9,few,NA,13,TRBJ1-2,TGTGCCAGCAGCGTAGAAGGGGTGAGGGGCTACACCTTC,CASSVEGVRGYTF
TRBV2,NA,NA,13,TRBJ2-5,TGTGCCAGCAGGACTAATCAACAAGAGACCCAGTACTTC,CASRTNQQETQYF